This T cell receptor (beta chain) appears in the sequencing data of a study of CD8 T cells in ankylosing spondylitis. Study-wide findings and caveats: Disease-linked clones bore a CD8+ phenotype and were relatively rare in peripheral blood.

For TCR beta, libraries came from quantitative 5'-RACE with molecular barcodes. Using its own MiXCR run on the 5' RACE reads, TCRdb lists one record per CDR3 protein. The sample shows about 400,000 distinct CDR3 sequences, approximately 22% of them seen only once. A word on this clonotype: Its antigen is unknown.

The CDR3 covers 14 residues. Germline CDR1 is SGHAT and CDR2 is FQNNGV. The ends were cut back, 3 bases at V and 3 bases at J, with 12 bases in the middle. This chain joins TRBV11-2 and TRBJ2-7, with D unclear. Material: blood, either unsorted or a sorted T cell fraction (not recorded which). This clonotype originated in a male donor with ankylosing spondylitis or in good health (not recorded which). The CDR3 here is CASSFGPDGYEQYF. The CDR3 nucleotides are TGTGCCAGCAGCTTTGGACCTGACGGCTACGAGCAGTACTTC.